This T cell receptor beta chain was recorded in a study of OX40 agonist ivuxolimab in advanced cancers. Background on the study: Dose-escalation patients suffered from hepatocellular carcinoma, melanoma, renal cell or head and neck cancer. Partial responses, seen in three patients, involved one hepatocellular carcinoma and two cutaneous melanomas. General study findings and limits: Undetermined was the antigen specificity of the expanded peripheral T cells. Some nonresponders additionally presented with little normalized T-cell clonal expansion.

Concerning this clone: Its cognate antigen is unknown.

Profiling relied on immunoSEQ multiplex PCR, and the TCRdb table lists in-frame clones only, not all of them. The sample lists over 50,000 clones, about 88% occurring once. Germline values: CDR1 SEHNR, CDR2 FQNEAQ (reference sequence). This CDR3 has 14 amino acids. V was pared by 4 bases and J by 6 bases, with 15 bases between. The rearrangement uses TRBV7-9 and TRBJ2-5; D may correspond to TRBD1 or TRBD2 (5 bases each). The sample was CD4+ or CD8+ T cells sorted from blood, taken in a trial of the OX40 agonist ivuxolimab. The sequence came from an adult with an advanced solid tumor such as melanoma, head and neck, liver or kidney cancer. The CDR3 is CASSSTPGTQTQYF. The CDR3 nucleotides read TGTGCCAGCAGCTCCACCCCCGGGACCCAGACCCAGTACTTC.